The clone carrying this T cell receptor beta chain occurred a few times. The sample originates from a study of radiation and T cells in renal cell carcinoma. The overall study: Nephrectomy followed 15 Gy stereotactic body radiation by 4 weeks.

Time point reported: baseline pretreatment blood. Treatment given: 15 Gy SBRT to primary tumor, nephrectomy 4 weeks later. Clones were sequenced by immunoSEQ multiplex PCR, and TCRdb holds only the in-frame ones, with some missing. This table has 140,000 or so clones, approximately 90% appearing once. The V gene lost 4 bases and the J gene lost 4 bases, with 10 bases spanning the gap. The CDR3 spans 12 residues. Germline V lookup: CDR1 SQVTM, CDR2 ANQGSEA. The chain employs TRBV29-1 and TRBJ1-2; D is unclear. The sequence was collected from a woman aged 45-60 years with renal cell carcinoma. This specimen consisted of blood, obtained from a patient whose treatment included radiotherapy and nephrectomy. In DNA form, the CDR3 reads TGCAGCGTTGGTGACGAGGGCTATGGCTACACCTTC. This gives the protein CSVGDEGYGYTF.